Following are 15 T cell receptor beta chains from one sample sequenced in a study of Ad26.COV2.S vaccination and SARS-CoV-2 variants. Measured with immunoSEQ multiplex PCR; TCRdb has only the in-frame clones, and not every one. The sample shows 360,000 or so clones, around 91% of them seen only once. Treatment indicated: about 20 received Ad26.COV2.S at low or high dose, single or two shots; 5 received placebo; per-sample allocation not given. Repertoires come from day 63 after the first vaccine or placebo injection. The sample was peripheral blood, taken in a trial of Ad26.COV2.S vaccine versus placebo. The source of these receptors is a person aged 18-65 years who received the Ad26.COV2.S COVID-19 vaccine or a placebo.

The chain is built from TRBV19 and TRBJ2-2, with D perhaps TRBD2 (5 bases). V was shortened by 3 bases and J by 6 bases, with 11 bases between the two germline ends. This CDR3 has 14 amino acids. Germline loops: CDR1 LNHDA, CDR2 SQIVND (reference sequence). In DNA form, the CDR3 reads TGTGCCAGTAGTATCGGGGAGAAGGCCGGGGAGCTGTTTTTT. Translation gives CASSIGEKAGELFF.

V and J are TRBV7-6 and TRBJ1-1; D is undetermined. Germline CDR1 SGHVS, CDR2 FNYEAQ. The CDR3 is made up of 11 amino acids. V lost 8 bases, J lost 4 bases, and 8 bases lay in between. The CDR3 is CASSPVTEAFF. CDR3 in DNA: TGTGCCAGCTCACCTGTCACTGAAGCTTTCTTT.

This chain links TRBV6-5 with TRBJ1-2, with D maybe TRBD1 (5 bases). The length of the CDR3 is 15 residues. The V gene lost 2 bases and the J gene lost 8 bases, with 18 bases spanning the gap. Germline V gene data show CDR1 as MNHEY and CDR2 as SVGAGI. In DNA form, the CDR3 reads TGTGCCAGCAGTTACACCGAAACTGGGGGAAGGGGCTACACCTTC. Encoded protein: CASSYTETGGRGYTF.

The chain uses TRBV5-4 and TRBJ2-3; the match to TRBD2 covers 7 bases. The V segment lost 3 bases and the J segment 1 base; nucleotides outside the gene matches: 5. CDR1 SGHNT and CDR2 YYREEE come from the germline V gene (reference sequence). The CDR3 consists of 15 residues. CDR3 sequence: CASSSGLVGTDTQYF. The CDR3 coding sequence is TGTGCCAGCAGCTCCGGACTAGTGGGCACAGATACGCAGTATTTT.

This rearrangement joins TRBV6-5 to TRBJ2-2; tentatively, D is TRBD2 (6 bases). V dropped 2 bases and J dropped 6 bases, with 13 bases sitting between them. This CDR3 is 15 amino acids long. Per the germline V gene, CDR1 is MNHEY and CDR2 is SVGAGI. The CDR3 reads CASSYVPLAAGELFF. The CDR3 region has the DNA TGTGCCAGCAGTTACGTACCCTTAGCGGCCGGGGAGCTGTTTTTT.

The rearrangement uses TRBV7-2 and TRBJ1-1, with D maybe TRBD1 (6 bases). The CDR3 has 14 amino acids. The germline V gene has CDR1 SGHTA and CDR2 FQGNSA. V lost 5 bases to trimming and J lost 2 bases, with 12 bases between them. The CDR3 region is CASSTGRGNTEAFF. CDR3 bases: TGTGCCAGCAGCACAGGGCGGGGAAACACTGAAGCTTTCTTT.

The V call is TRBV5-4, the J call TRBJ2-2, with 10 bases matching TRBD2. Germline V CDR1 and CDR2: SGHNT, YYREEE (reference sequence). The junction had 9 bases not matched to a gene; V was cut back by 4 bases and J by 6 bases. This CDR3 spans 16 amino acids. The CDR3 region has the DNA TGTGCCAGCAGCATTAATAGCGGGAGGAAGGCCGGGGAGCTGTTTTTT. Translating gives CASSINSGRKAGELFF.

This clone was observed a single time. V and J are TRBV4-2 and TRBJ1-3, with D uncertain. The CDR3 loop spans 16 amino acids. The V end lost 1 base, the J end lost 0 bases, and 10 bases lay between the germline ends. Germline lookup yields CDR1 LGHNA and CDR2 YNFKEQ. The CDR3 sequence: CASSQVGSDSGNTIYF. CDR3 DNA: TGTGCCAGCAGCCAAGTTGGCAGCGACTCTGGAAACACCATATATTTT.

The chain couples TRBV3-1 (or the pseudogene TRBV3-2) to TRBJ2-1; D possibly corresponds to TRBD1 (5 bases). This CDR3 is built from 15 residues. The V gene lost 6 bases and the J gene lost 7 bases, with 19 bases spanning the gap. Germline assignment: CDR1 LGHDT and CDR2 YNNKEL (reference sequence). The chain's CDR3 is CASSPDIQLNNEQFF. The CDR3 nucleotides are TGTGCCAGCAGTCCGGACATCCAATTAAATAATGAGCAGTTCTTC.

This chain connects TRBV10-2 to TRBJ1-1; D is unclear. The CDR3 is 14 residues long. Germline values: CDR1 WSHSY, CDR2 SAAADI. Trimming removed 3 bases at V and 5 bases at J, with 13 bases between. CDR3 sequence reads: CASSERVGGTEAFF. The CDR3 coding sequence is TGCGCCAGCAGTGAAAGGGTCGGTGGGACTGAAGCTTTCTTT.

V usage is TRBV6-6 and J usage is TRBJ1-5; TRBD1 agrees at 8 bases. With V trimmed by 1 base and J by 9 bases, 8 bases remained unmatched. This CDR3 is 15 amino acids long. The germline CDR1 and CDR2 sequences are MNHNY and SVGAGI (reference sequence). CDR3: CASSYLQGDRSPQHF. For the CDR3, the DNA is TGTGCCAGCAGTTACTTACAGGGGGATAGGTCGCCCCAGCATTTT.

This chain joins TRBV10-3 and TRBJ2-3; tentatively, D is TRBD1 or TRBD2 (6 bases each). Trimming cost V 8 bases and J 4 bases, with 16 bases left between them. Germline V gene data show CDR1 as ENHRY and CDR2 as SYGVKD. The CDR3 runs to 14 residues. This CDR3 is CAIQSGGRSDTQYF. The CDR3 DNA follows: TGTGCCATCCAGAGTGGGGGGCGTTCAGATACGCAGTATTTT.

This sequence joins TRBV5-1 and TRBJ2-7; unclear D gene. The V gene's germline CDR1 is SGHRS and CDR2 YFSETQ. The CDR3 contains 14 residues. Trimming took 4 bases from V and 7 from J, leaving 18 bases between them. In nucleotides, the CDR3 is TGCGCCAGCAGCGGCTTCATGGACCCTGAGGAGCAGTACTTC. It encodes CASSGFMDPEEQYF.

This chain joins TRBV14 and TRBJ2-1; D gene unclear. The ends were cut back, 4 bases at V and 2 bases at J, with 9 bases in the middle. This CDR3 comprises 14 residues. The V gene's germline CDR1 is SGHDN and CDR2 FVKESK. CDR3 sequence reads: CASSPPAAYNEQFF. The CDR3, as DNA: TGTGCCAGCAGCCCTCCGGCCGCCTACAATGAGCAGTTCTTC.

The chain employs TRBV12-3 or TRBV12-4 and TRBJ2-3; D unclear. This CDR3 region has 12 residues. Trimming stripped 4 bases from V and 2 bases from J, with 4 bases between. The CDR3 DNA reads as TGTGCCAGCAGTTCCGACACAGATACGCAGTATTTT. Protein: CASSSDTDTQYF.